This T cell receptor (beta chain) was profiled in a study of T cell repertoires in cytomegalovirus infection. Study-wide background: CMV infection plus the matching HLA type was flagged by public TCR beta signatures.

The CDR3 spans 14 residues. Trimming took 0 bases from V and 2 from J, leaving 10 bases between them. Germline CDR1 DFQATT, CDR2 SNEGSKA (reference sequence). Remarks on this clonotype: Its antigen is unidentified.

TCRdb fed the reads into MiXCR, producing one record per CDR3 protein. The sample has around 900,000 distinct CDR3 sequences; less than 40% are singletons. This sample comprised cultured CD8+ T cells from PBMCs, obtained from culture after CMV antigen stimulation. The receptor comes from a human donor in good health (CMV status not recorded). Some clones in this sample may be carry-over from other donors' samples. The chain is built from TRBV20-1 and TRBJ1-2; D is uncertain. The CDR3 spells CSARDPERNYGYTF. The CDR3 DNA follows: TGCAGTGCTAGAGATCCAGAAAGGAACTATGGCTACACCTTC.